This T cell receptor (beta chain) was obtained from a study of T cells in Graves' hyperthyroidism and ophthalmopathy. Per the germline V gene, CDR1 is SQVTM and CDR2 is ANQGSEA. The CDR3 sequence is 15 residues long. The V gene end was trimmed by 6 bases and the J gene end by 3 bases; junction bases not matched to a gene: 13. Amplified TCR beta CDR3 regions came from RNA transcripts. The TCR CDR3 first-round RT-PCR relied on the HTBI primer set. TCRdb reprocessed the multiplex PCR reads with MiXCR, giving one entry per CDR3 protein. This table has about 540,000 distinct CDR3 sequences, about half appearing once. As regards this clonotype: The antigen is unknown.

Study outcomes and limitations: Blood samples included most of the expanded thyroid clonotypes exceeding 0.001.

The sequenced sample was peripheral blood or thyroid tissue (not recorded which). This sequence originates from a woman in her late teens or twenties with Graves' hyperthyroidism. The chain couples TRBV29-1 to TRBJ1-2; 7 bases line up with TRBD1. CDR3 region: CSVDMDQGDDYGYTF. The DNA of the CDR3 is TGCAGCGTCGACATGGACCAGGGGGATGACTATGGCTACACCTTC.